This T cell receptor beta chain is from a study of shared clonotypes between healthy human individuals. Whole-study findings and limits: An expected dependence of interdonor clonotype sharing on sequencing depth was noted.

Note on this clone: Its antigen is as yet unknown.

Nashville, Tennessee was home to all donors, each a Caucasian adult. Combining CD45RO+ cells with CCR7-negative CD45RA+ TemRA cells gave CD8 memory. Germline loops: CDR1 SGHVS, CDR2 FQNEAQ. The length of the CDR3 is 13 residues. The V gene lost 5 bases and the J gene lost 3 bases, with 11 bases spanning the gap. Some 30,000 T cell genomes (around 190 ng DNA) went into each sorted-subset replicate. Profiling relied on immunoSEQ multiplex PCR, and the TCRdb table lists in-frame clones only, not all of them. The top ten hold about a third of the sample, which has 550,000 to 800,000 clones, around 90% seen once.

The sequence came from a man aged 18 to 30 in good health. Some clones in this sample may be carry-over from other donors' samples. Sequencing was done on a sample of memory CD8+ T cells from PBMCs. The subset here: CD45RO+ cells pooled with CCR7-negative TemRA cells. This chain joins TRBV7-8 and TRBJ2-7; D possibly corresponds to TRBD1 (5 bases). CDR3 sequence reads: CASSGRQSYEQYF. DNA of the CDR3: TGTGCCAGCAGCGGTCGACAGAGCTACGAGCAGTACTTC.